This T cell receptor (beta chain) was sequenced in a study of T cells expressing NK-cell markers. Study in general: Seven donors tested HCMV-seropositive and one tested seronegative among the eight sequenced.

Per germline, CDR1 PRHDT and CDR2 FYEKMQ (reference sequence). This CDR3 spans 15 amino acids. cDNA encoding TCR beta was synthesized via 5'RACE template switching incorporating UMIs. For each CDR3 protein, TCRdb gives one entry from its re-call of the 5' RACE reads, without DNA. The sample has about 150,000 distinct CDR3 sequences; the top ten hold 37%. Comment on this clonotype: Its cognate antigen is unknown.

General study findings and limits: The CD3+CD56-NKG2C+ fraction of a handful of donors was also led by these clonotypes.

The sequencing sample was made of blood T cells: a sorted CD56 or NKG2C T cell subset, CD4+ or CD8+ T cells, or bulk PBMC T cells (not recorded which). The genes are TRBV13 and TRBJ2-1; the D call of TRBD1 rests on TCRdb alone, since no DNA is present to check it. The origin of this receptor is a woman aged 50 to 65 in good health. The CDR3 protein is CASSPGQGGYNEQFF.